Listed below are T cell receptor beta chains from one sample, sequenced in a study of T cell responses to AZD1222 COVID-19 vaccine. Using immunoSEQ multiplex PCR, the repertoire was profiled, and TCRdb retains in-frame clones only, with some absent. The table shows more than 80,000 clones, with more than 85% occurring only once. Sequencing was performed on peripheral blood, taken 28 days after the second AZD1222 dose. The receptors were gathered from an adult who received the AZD1222 COVID-19 vaccine. CDR3s include the opening cysteine and the closing phenylalanine or tryptophan. D genes are given only for firm matches. Some rows have no size entry. The others give once, few or many, or a class for an expanded clone.

CDR3 DNA: TGTGCCAGCAGCCAGGGACCTTTCTACGAGCAGTACTTC; CDR3 protein: CASSQGPFYEQYF; V gene: TRBV11-3; J gene: TRBJ2-7; clone size: NA; D gene: NA
CDR3 DNA: TGTGCCAGCAGCCCAGTGGGACAGGGGGCCTCCTACGAGCAGTACTTC; CDR3 protein: CASSPVGQGASYEQYF; V gene: TRBV28; J gene: TRBJ2-7; clone size: NA; D gene: TRBD1
CDR3 DNA: TGTGCCAGCAGTTCCTCCAGGGATCAAGAGACCCAGTACTTC; CDR3 protein: CASSSSRDQETQYF; V gene: TRBV28; J gene: TRBJ2-5; clone size: NA; D gene: NA
CDR3 DNA: TGTGCCATCAGTGAGTCGATGAGCTCAGTTCCTAACTATGGCTACACCTTC; CDR3 protein: CAISESMSSVPNYGYTF; V gene: TRBV10-3; J gene: TRBJ1-2; clone size: NA; D gene: NA
CDR3 DNA: TGTGCCAGCAGTCCAGGGGGAATAGATGAAAAACTGTTTTTT; CDR3 protein: CASSPGGIDEKLFF; V gene: TRBV28; J gene: TRBJ1-4; clone size: NA; D gene: TRBD1
CDR3 DNA: TGCGCCAGCAGCGACGGGTTACGGACTGAAGCTTTCTTT; CDR3 protein: CASSDGLRTEAFF; V gene: TRBV10-2; J gene: TRBJ1-1; clone size: NA; D gene: NA
CDR3 DNA: TGTGCCATCACTCCCAACCCCGGGACTAGCGCATCTAATGAGCAGTTCTTC; CDR3 protein: CAITPNPGTSASNEQFF; V gene: TRBV10-3; J gene: TRBJ2-1; clone size: NA; D gene: TRBD2
CDR3 DNA: TGTGCCAATCTGGGACAGGTCGTAGTCCGAATGAACACTGAAGCTTTCTTT; CDR3 protein: CANLGQVVVRMNTEAFF; V gene: TRBV5-3; J gene: TRBJ1-1; clone size: NA; D gene: TRBD1
CDR3 DNA: TGTGCCACCAGTGATTTGGGGAGGGGGTTTGACAATGAGCAGTTCTTC; CDR3 protein: CATSDLGRGFDNEQFF; V gene: TRBV24-1; J gene: TRBJ2-1; clone size: NA; D gene: NA
CDR3 DNA: TGTGCCAGTAACACGCACGGGGCCGGGGAGCTGTTTTTT; CDR3 protein: CASNTHGAGELFF; V gene: TRBV19; J gene: TRBJ2-2; clone size: NA; D gene: NA
CDR3 DNA: TGTGCCAGCAGTTTGCCACCGGGACTAGCGGGAGGGGCTTCCTACGAGCAGTACTTC; CDR3 protein: CASSLPPGLAGGASYEQYF; V gene: TRBV28; J gene: TRBJ2-7; clone size: NA; D gene: TRBD2
CDR3 DNA: TGTGCCAGCAGTTACCCGGACAGGGGGGGCTACGAGCAGTACTTC; CDR3 protein: CASSYPDRGGYEQYF; V gene: TRBV6-5; J gene: TRBJ2-7; clone size: NA; D gene: TRBD1
CDR3 DNA: TGTGCCAGCAGTCCCACTAGAGCCTCCTACAATGAGCAGTTCTTC; CDR3 protein: CASSPTRASYNEQFF; V gene: TRBV2; J gene: TRBJ2-1; clone size: NA; D gene: NA
CDR3 DNA: TGTGCCAGCTCACCACCGACAGGCCGAGGGGAGACCCAGTACTTC; CDR3 protein: CASSPPTGRGETQYF; V gene: TRBV18; J gene: TRBJ2-5; clone size: NA; D gene: NA
CDR3 DNA: TGTGCCAGCACCTTAGGGACGGATTATGGCTACACCTTC; CDR3 protein: CASTLGTDYGYTF; V gene: TRBV28; J gene: TRBJ1-2; clone size: once; D gene: NA
CDR3 DNA: TGTGCCAGCACCCCTGGCAGTGCGGGAGTATATGAGCAGTTCTTC; CDR3 protein: CASTPGSAGVYEQFF; V gene: TRBV7-2; J gene: TRBJ2-1; clone size: NA; D gene: TRBD2
CDR3 DNA: TGTGCCAGCAGCCCCTCTCCGGGACTAGCGGACTCAGGAGAGTTCTTC; CDR3 protein: CASSPSPGLADSGEFF; V gene: TRBV13; J gene: TRBJ2-1; clone size: NA; D gene: TRBD2
CDR3 DNA: TGTGCCAGCAGGGGGGACAGTTATACGCAGTATTTT; CDR3 protein: CASRGDSYTQYF; V gene: TRBV6-5; J gene: TRBJ2-3; clone size: NA; D gene: TRBD1
CDR3 DNA: TGTGCCAGCGGCCGGAAGGGGACCTACGAGCAGTACTTC; CDR3 protein: CASGRKGTYEQYF; V gene: TRBV6-5; J gene: TRBJ2-7; clone size: once; D gene: NA
CDR3 DNA: TGTGCCAGCAGTGAGGGTGGGCCCGGCGATGAGCAGTTCTTC; CDR3 protein: CASSEGGPGDEQFF; V gene: TRBV6-4; J gene: TRBJ2-1; clone size: few; D gene: NA
CDR3 DNA: TGTGCCAGCAGGTACAGGGGGCCCCGCACAGATACGCAGTATTTT; CDR3 protein: CASRYRGPRTDTQYF; V gene: TRBV28; J gene: TRBJ2-3; clone size: once; D gene: TRBD1
CDR3 DNA: TGCGCCAGCAGCTTGGAGGTGGGAGTAGTGGGCAATGAGCAGTTCTTC; CDR3 protein: CASSLEVGVVGNEQFF; V gene: TRBV5-1; J gene: TRBJ2-1; clone size: NA; D gene: NA
CDR3 DNA: TGTGCCAGCAGCGTCTGGGGGGTAGAGACCCAGTACTTC; CDR3 protein: CASSVWGVETQYF; V gene: TRBV7-9; J gene: TRBJ2-5; clone size: NA; D gene: NA
CDR3 DNA: TGTGCCAGCAGGACAGGGTTTTCCGGGGAGCTGTTTTTT; CDR3 protein: CASRTGFSGELFF; V gene: TRBV28; J gene: TRBJ2-2; clone size: NA; D gene: TRBD1